Given below is one TCR beta chain in context. This sample is part of a study of blood T cell repertoires in COVID-19. The V gene's germline CDR1 is SGHTA and CDR2 FQGNSA. V lost 3 bases, J lost 4 bases, and 3 bases stayed unmatched. This CDR3 spans 15 amino acids. Sequenced by immunoSEQ multiplex PCR; TCRdb stores in-frame clones only, minus some. The data show more than 65,000 clones, over 65% seen once. The rearrangement links TRBV7-2 to TRBJ2-1; 10 positions agree with TRBD2. The TCR was taken from a woman aged 70-85 years with acute or convalescent COVID-19. The source material was peripheral blood. The CDR3: CASSLSGGEYNEQFF. The CDR3 DNA follows: TGTGCCAGCAGCTTGAGCGGGGGGGAGTACAATGAGCAGTTCTTC.